This T cell receptor beta chain is from a study of T cell repertoires in cytomegalovirus infection. Study-level information: CMV infection and matching HLA type were both indicated by public TCR beta signatures. General study points: Predominance within the ex vivo response was attributable to HLA-C-restricted CMV-specific TCR beta clonotypes.

The CDR3 runs to 14 residues. Germline values: CDR1 MDHEN, CDR2 SYDVKM. Trimming cost V 6 bases and J 0 bases, with 10 bases left between them. A note on this clonotype: The antigen remains undetermined.

TCRdb redid the calling of the reads with MiXCR, one entry per CDR3 protein. The sample shows approximately 700,000 distinct CDR3 sequences, about a third of them seen only once. Source material: PBMCs. V gene TRBV28 combines with J gene TRBJ2-3; D remains unclear. The receptor was derived from a human donor in good health (CMV status not recorded). Some clones in this sample may be carry-over from other donors' samples. This CDR3 is CASRLPLSTDTQYF. CDR3 nucleotides: TGTGCCAGCAGACTCCCCCTTAGCACAGATACGCAGTATTTT.